These 17 T cell receptor beta chains came from one sample sequenced in a study of post-analysis software for immune sequencing data. Findings and limits, study-wide: Included in a set of roughly five TRBV segments more frequent in patients than controls were TRBV5-6, TRBV5-1 and TRBV20-1.

TCR beta cDNA libraries included unique molecular identifiers. TCRdb ran MiXCR on the PCR reads and lists one entry per CDR3 protein. This sample has 650,000 to 850,000 distinct CDR3 sequences, with around 45% found just once. The antigens of these receptors remain unknown. Sample: blood. The receptors shown here come from a girl under 18 with multiple sclerosis.

The chain has TRBV12-3 or TRBV12-4 and TRBJ2-7; D possibly corresponds to TRBD2 (5 bases). Trimming stripped 3 bases from V and 9 bases from J, with 18 bases between. CDR3 length equals 14 residues. CDR3 coding DNA: TGTGCCAGCAGTTTGTTCGCGCAGGTTGAGGGGCAGTACTTC. Its translation: CASSLFAQVEGQYF.

The rearrangement joins TRBV20-1 to TRBJ2-7; D is perhaps TRBD1 (6 bases). The V and J ends lost 1 base and 2 bases respectively, with 9 bases between them. Germline CDR1 and CDR2: DFQATT and SNEGSKA (reference sequence). This CDR3 region has 13 residues. The CDR3: CSARGDNPYEQYF. Here the CDR3 DNA reads TGCAGTGCTAGAGGGGACAACCCCTACGAGCAGTACTTC.

This clonotype appeared a few times. This chain connects TRBV29-1 to TRBJ2-1, with TRBD2 matching 8 bases. J gave up 3 bases and V 3 bases, and 7 bases lay outside the gene matches. Germline CDR1 SQVTM, CDR2 ANQGSEA. This CDR3 spans 15 amino acids. CDR3 sequence reads: CSVDYRGGNYNEQFF. The DNA for the CDR3 is TGCAGCGTTGATTATCGGGGGGGGAACTACAATGAGCAGTTCTTC.

This rearrangement joins TRBV6-2 or TRBV6-3 to TRBJ2-2; 8 nucleotides agree with TRBD2. V was pared by 3 bases and J by 3 bases, with 9 bases of the junction left unmatched. The length of the CDR3 is 17 residues. In germline, CDR1 is MNHEY, CDR2 SVGEGT. The CDR3: CASSYPRLAQHTGELFF. The CDR3 DNA sequence: TGTGCCAGCAGTTATCCCCGACTAGCGCAACACACCGGGGAGCTGTTTTTT.

This chain joins TRBV20-1 and TRBJ2-4, with 7 nucleotides matching TRBD2. The V gene end was trimmed by 1 base and the J gene end by 13 bases; junction bases not matched to a gene: 13. CDR1 is DFQATT, CDR2 SNEGSKA, per germline (reference sequence). This CDR3 spans 14 amino acids. CDR3 region: CSARGVAGAGGQYF. The CDR3 region has the DNA TGCAGTGCTAGAGGCGTAGCTGGGGCCGGGGGGCAGTACTTC.

The V call is TRBV12-3 or TRBV12-4, the J call TRBJ2-7, with TRBD2 identical over 11 bases. This CDR3 region has 14 residues. The J segment lost 5 bases and the V segment lost 4 bases, leaving 4 bases of the junction unmatched. CDR3 protein: CASSSTSGNNEQYF. The DNA for the CDR3 is TGTGCCAGCAGTTCGACTAGCGGGAACAACGAGCAGTACTTC.

The genes are TRBV29-1 and TRBJ1-1; D is perhaps TRBD1 (6 bases). The ends were cut back, 6 bases at V and 7 bases at J, with 18 bases in the middle. The CDR3 sequence is 13 residues long. CDR1 is SQVTM and CDR2 is ANQGSEA in the germline V gene. The CDR3 DNA reads TGCAGCGTCCAGGGGCTCTTAGGAGGTGAAGCTTTCTTT. Translation gives CSVQGLLGGEAFF.

This clonotype was recorded a few times. The chain couples TRBV20-1 to TRBJ2-5; 7 bases match TRBD2. The V segment lost 0 bases and the J segment 2 bases; nucleotides outside the gene matches: 9. Germline CDR1 and CDR2: DFQATT and SNEGSKA (reference sequence). There are 16 residues in the CDR3. In nucleotides, the CDR3 is TGCAGTGCTAGAGATGTTCGTCGGGGGGAACAAGAGACCCAGTACTTC. Its translation: CSARDVRRGEQETQYF.

This clonotype was observed a single time. This sequence joins TRBV14 and TRBJ2-3, with TRBD2 matching over 10 bases. This CDR3 region has 16 residues. V shed 0 bases, J shed 9 bases, and the junction held 9 bases outside the gene matches. Germline V gene sequence: CDR1 SGHDN, CDR2 FVKESK. CDR3 bases: TGTGCCAGCAGCCAAGAGAGGCTAGCGGGAGTTCAGACGCAGTATTTT. This translates into CASSQERLAGVQTQYF. The full variable domain, rest sourced from reference TRBV14 and TRBJ2-3, is EAGVTQFPSHSVIEKGQTVTLRCDPISGHDNLYWYRRVMGKEIKFLLHFVKESKQDESGMPNNRFLAERTGGTYSTLKVQPAELEDSGVYFCASSQERLAGVQTQYFGPGTRLTVL.

This clonotype has only a few counts. V and J are TRBV7-6 and TRBJ2-3; 7 bases align to TRBD2. With V trimmed by 5 bases and J by 1 base, 6 bases remained unmatched. In germline, CDR1 is SGHVS, CDR2 FNYEAQ. The CDR3 covers 15 residues. CDR3 loop: CASSPTSLGTDTQYF. The CDR3 region has the DNA TGTGCCAGCAGCCCGACTAGCCTTGGCACAGATACGCAGTATTTT.

The chain is built from TRBV20-1 and TRBJ2-7; D not resolved. This CDR3 region has 11 residues. V dropped 1 base and J dropped 4 bases, with 5 bases sitting between them. Germline CDR1 reads DFQATT; CDR2 reads SNEGSKA (reference sequence). The CDR3 DNA reads TGCAGTGCTAGAGGCGAGTACGAGCAGTACTTC. Protein: CSARGEYEQYF.

The chain joins TRBV29-1 to TRBJ1-2; D ambiguous. From germline, CDR1 is SQVTM and CDR2 ANQGSEA. Trimming stripped 3 bases from V and 7 bases from J, with 6 bases between. The CDR3 spans 10 residues. This CDR3 reads CSVEFGGYTF. CDR3 sequence (DNA): TGCAGCGTTGAGTTCGGTGGCTACACCTTC.

The chain uses TRBV20-1 and TRBJ2-5; TRBD2 might be the D (5 bases). Deletions cut 0 bases from V and 0 bases from J, with 14 bases between. Germline-derived CDR1 and CDR2 are DFQATT and SNEGSKA (reference sequence). CDR3 length: 16 residues. CDR3 sequence (DNA): TGCAGTGCTAGAGATGGTCGGACTCAGTACCAAGAGACCCAGTACTTC. This codes for CSARDGRTQYQETQYF.

The chain employs TRBV7-9 and TRBJ2-7; D might be TRBD1 (6 bases). This CDR3 is 14 amino acids long. V lost 5 bases to trimming and J lost 5 bases, with 16 bases between them. The germline V gene has CDR1 SEHNR and CDR2 FQNEAQ (reference sequence). The chain's CDR3 is CASSPGLDRHEQYF. CDR3 DNA sequence: TGTGCCAGCAGCCCAGGGCTGGACAGACACGAGCAGTACTTC. The whole variable domain, remainder taken from reference TRBV7-9 and TRBJ2-7, is DTGVSQNPRHKITKRGQNVTFRCDPISEHNRLYWYRQTLGQGPEFLTYFQNEAQLEKSRLLSDRFSAERPKGSFSTLEIQRTEQGDSAMYLCASSPGLDRHEQYFGPGTRLTVT.

DNA of the CDR3: TGCGCCAGCAGCCAAGATCGGGGGACAGCCTATGGCTACACCTTC. It specifies CASSQDRGTAYGYTF. The gene calls are TRBV4-3 and TRBJ1-2, with 7 bases aligning to TRBD1. The trim removed 0 bases at V and 4 bases at J, leaving 5 bases unmatched. Germline lookup yields CDR1 LGHNA and CDR2 YSLEER. The CDR3 covers 15 residues.

This clonotype has only a few counts. V gene TRBV20-1 combines with J gene TRBJ2-5; 8 bases line up with TRBD2. Per germline, CDR1 DFQATT and CDR2 SNEGSKA (reference sequence). The CDR3 is 14 residues long. Unmatched junction bases numbered 7, after V lost 3 bases and J lost 4 bases. The DNA of the CDR3 is TGCAGTGCTAGGGTAGCGGGACCTAGAGAGACCCAGTACTTC. It codes for CSARVAGPRETQYF.

The chain uses TRBV7-2 and TRBJ2-3, with 9 bases matching TRBD2. Losses at the gene ends were 4 bases for V and 5 bases for J; bases not matched to a gene: 10. Germline V lookup: CDR1 SGHTA, CDR2 FQGNSA. CDR3 length equals 16 residues. The CDR3 loop reads CASSWTGTSLQDTQYF. CDR3 nucleotides: TGTGCCAGCAGCTGGACCGGGACTAGCCTCCAAGATACGCAGTATTTT.